This T cell receptor beta chain appears in the sequencing data of a study of blood T cell repertoires in COVID-19. Study as a whole: There were acute and convalescent COVID-19 samples, and they came from the United States, Italy and Spain. Sources were T cells, B-cell-depleted T cells, or PBMCs; the material itself was cDNA or gDNA.

Per the study methods: Nucleated cell number was recorded as an estimate derived from reference gene primer amplification. Repertoires were generated with immunoSEQ multiplex PCR, while TCRdb's copy carries only in-frame clones and drops some. That table gives V, J and clone size, and the DNA gave D and trimming. The profile shows about 280,000 clones, roughly 87% of them singletons. Sequencing used peripheral blood. The clonotype comes from a woman aged 50 to 65 who had recovered from COVID-19.

In nucleotides, the CDR3 is TGTGCCAGCAGTCGACCGGGACTAGGAGCCTACGAGCAGTACTTC. Translation gives CASSRPGLGAYEQYF. V is TRBV28 and J is TRBJ2-7, with 8 bases matching TRBD2. Germline-derived CDR1 and CDR2 are MDHEN and SYDVKM. After removal of 5 bases from V and 2 bases from J, the junction contained 8 bases not matched to a gene. The CDR3 length is 15 residues.